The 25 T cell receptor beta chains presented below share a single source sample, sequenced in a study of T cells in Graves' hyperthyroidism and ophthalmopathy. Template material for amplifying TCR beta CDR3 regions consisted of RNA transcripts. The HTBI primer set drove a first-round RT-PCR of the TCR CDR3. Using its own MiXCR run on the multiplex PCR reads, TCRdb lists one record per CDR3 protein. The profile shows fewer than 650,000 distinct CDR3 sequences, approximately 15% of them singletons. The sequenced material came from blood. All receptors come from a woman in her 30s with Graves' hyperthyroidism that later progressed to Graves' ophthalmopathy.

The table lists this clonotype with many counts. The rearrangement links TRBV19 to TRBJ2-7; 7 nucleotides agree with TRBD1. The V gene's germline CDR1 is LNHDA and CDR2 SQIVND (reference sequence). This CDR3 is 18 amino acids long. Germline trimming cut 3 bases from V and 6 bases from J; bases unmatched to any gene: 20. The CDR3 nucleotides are TGTGCCAGTAGTATCGCAGGACAGGTGGCCGTCGGTCAGCGCGAGCAGTACTTC. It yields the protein CASSIAGQVAVGQREQYF.

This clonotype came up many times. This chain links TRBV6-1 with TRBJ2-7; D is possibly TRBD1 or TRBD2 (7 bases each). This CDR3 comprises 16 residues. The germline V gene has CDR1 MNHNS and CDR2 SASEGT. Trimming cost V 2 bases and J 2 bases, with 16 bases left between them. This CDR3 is CASSEWARGGPYEQYF. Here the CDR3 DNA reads TGTGCCAGCAGTGAATGGGCCAGGGGGGGCCCCTACGAGCAGTACTTC.

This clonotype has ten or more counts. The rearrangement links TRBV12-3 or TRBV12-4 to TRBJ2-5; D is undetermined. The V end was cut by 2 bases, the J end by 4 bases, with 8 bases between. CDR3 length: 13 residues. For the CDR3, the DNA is TGTGCCAGCAGTTTATCGGTGAGAGAGACCCAGTACTTC. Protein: CASSLSVRETQYF.

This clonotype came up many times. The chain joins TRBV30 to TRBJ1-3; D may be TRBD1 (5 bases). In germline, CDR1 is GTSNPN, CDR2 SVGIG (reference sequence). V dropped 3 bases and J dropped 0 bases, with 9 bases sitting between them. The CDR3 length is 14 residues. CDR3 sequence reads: CAWRSQGSGNTIYF. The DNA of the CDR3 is TGTGCCTGGAGGTCGCAGGGCTCTGGAAACACCATATATTTT.

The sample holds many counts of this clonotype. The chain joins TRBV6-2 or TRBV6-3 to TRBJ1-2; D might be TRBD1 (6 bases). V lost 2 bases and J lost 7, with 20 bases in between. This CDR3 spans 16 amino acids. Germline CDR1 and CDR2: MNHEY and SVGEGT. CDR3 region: CASSYKFEEGGIGYTF. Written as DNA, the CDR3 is TGTGCCAGCAGTTACAAATTCGAGGAGGGGGGAATTGGCTACACCTTC.

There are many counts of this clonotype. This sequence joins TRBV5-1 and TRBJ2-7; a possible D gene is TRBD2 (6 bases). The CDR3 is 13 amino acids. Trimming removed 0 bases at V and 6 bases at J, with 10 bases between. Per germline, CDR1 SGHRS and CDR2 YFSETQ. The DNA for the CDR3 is TGCGCCAGCAGCTTGGTGCGGGAAACCGAGCAGTACTTC. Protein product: CASSLVRETEQYF.

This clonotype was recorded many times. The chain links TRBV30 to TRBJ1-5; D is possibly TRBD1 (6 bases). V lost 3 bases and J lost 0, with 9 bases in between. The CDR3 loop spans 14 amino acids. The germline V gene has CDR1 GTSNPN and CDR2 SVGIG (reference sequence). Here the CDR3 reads CAWRGDNSNQPQHF. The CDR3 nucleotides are TGTGCCTGGAGAGGGGACAATAGCAATCAGCCCCAGCATTTT.

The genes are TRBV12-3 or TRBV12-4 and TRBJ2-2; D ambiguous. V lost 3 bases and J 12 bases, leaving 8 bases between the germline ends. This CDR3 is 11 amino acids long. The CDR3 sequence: CASSLGDKLFF. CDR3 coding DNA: TGTGCCAGCAGTTTGGGTGACAAGCTGTTTTTT.

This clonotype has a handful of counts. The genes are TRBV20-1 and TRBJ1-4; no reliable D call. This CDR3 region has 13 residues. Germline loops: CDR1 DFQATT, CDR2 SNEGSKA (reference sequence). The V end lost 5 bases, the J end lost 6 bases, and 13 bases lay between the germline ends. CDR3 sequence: CSAVDLSDEKLFF. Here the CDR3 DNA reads TGCAGTGCTGTGGACCTTTCAGATGAAAAACTGTTTTTT.

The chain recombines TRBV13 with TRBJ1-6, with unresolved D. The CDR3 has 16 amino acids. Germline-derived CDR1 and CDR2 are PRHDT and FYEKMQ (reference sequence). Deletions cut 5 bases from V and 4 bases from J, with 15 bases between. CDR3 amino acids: CASSPLTGPYNSPLHF. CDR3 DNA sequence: TGTGCCAGCAGCCCCCTAACGGGTCCTTATAATTCACCCCTCCACTTT. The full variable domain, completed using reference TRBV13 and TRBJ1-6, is AAGVIQSPRHLIKEKRETATLKCYPIPRHDTVYWYQQGPGQDPQFLISFYEKMQSDKGSIPDRFSAQQFSDYHSELNMSSLELGDSALYFCASSPLTGPYNSPLHFGNGTRLTVT.

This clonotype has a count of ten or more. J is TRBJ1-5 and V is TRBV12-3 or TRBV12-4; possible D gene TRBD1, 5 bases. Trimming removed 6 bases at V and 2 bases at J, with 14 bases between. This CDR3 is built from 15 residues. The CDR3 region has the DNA TGTGCCAGCAGCTGGAGAGGGGCGGGCAATCAGCCCCAGCATTTT. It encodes CASSWRGAGNQPQHF.

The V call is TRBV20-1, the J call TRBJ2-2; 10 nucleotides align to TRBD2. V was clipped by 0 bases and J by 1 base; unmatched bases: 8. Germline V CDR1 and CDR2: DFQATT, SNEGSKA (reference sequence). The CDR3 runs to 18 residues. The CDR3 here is CSARDLTSGTMNTGELFF. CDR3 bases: TGCAGTGCTAGAGATCTCACTAGCGGGACCATGAACACCGGGGAGCTGTTTTTT.

CDR3 residues: CASSSPGTGVSTGELFF. Here the CDR3 DNA reads TGCGCCAGCAGCTCTCCCGGGACAGGAGTTTCAACCGGGGAGCTGTTTTTT. The chain couples TRBV5-1 to TRBJ2-2; 8 nucleotides align to TRBD1. There are 17 residues in the CDR3. The V and J ends lost 3 bases and 5 bases, in that order; junction bases with no gene match: 12. Germline V CDR1 and CDR2: SGHRS, YFSETQ.

The CDR3 nucleotides read TGTGCCAGCAGCTTAGGGGACGGGGATTTTAATGAGCAGTTCTTC. It specifies CASSLGDGDFNEQFF. V and J are TRBV7-9 and TRBJ2-1; D may match TRBD1 or TRBD2 (5 bases each). Germline V gene sequence: CDR1 SEHNR, CDR2 FQNEAQ (reference sequence). The V and J ends lost 1 base and 7 bases respectively, with 14 bases between them. The CDR3 extends over 15 amino acids.

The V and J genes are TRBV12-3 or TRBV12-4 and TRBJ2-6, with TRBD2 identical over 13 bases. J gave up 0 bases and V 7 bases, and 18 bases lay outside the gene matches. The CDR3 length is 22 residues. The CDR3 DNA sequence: TGTGCCAGCACCTTCGACAGGGACACTAGCGGGAGGGCCCCCTCTGGGGCCAACGTCCTGACTTTC. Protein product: CASTFDRDTSGRAPSGANVLTF.

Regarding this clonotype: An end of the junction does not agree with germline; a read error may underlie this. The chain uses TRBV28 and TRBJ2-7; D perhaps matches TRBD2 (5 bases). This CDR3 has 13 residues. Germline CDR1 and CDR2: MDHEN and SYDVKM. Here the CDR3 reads CAGSKEGFGEQYF. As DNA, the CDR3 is TGTGCCGGCAGCAAAGAGGGATTTGGGGAGCAGTACTTC. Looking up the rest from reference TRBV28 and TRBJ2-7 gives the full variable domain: DVKVTQSSRYLVKRTGEKVFLECVQDMDHENMFWYRQDPGLGLRLIYFSYDVKMKEKGDIPEGYSVSREKKERFSLILESASTNQTSMYLCAGSKEGFGEQYFGPGTRLTVT.

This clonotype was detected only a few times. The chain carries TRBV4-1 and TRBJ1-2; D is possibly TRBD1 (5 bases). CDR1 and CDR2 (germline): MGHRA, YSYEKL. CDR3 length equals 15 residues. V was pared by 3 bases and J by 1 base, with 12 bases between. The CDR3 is CASSQAGQLNYGYTF. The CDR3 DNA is TGCGCCAGCAGCCAGGCAGGACAACTTAACTATGGCTACACCTTC.

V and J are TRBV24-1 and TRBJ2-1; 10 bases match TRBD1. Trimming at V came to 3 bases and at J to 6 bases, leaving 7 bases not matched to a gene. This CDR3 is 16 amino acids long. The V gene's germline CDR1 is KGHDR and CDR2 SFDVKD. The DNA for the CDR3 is TGTGCCACCAGTGATGCAGGGACAGGGGTCCGCAATGAGCAGTTCTTC. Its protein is CATSDAGTGVRNEQFF.

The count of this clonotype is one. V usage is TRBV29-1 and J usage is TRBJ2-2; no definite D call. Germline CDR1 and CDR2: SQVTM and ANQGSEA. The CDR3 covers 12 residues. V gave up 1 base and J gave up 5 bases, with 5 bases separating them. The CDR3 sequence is CSVEGVTGELFF. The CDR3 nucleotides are TGCAGCGTTGAAGGGGTAACCGGGGAGCTGTTTTTT.

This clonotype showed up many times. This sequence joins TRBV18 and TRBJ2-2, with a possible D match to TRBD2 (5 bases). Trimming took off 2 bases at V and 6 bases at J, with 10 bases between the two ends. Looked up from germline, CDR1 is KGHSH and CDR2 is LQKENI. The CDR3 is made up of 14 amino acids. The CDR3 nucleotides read TGTGCCAGCTCACCAAAGTCGGAGGCCGGGGAGCTGTTTTTT. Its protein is CASSPKSEAGELFF.

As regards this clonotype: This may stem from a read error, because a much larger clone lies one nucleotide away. The CDR3 bases are TGTACCAGCAGCTTATCTAGCCGCACAGATACGCAGTATTTT. This translates into CTSSLSSRTDTQYF. The V call is TRBV7-3, the J call TRBJ2-3; weak D call: TRBD2 (5 bases). The CDR3 totals 14 residues. Germline lookup yields CDR1 SGHTA and CDR2 FQGTGA.

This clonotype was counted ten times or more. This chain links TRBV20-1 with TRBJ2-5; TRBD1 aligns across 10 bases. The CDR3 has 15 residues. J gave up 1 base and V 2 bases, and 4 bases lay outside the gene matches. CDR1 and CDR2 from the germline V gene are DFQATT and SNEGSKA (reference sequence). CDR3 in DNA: TGCAGTGCTAGACCCCGGGACAGGGGCCAAGAGACCCAGTACTTC. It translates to CSARPRDRGQETQYF.

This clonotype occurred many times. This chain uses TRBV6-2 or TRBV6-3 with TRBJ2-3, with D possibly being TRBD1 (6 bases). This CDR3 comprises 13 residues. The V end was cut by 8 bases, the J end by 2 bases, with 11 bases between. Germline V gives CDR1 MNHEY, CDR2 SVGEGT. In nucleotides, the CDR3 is TGTGCCAGCGGCGACAGGACCACAGATACGCAGTATTTT. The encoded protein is CASGDRTTDTQYF.

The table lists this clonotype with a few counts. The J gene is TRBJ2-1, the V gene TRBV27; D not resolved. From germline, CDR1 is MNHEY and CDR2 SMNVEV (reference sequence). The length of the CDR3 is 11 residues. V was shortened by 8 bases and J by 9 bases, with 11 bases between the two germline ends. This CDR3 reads CASRIGSEQFF. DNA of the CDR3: TGTGCCAGCCGCATTGGTTCTGAGCAGTTCTTC.

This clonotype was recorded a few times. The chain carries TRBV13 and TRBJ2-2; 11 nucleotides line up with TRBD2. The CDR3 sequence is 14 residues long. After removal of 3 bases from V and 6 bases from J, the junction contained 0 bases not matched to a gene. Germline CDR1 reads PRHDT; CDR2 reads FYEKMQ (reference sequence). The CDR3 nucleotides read TGTGCCAGCAGCTTTAGCGGGAGGGCCGGGGAGCTGTTTTTT. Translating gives CASSFSGRAGELFF.